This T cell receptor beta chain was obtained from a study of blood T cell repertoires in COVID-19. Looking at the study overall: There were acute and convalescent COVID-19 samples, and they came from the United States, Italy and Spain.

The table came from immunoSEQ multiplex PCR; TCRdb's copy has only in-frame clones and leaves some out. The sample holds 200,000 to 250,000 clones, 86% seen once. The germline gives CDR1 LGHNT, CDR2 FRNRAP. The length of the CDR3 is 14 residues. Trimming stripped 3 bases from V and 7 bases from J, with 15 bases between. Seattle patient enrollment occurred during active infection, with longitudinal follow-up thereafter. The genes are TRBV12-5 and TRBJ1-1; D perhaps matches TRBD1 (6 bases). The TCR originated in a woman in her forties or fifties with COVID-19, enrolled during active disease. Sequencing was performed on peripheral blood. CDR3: CASGFVGTGHEAFF. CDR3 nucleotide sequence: TGTGCTAGTGGTTTTGTCGGCACAGGGCATGAAGCTTTCTTT.